This is a list of T cell receptor beta chains from one sample in a study of blood T cell repertoires in COVID-19. Profiled with immunoSEQ multiplex PCR; TCRdb holds only in-frame clones, not every one. Among about 210,000 clones listed, 92% were seen once. Material: peripheral blood. These receptor sequences come from a man aged 30 to 45 with acute or convalescent COVID-19. The CDR3 runs from the conserved cysteine through the conserved F or W. A D gene is named only where the DNA matches it firmly. Clone size is not always given. Where it is, it says once, few, many or a class for expanded clones.

CASSQERGITEAFF | TGTGCCAGCAGCCAAGAACGGGGTATCACTGAAGCTTTCTTT | TRBJ1-1 | TRBV3-1/TRBV3-2 | once | -
CASSYSGGAVYEQYF | TGTGCCAGCAGTTACAGCGGGGGGGCCGTCTACGAGCAGTACTTC | TRBJ2-7 | TRBV6-5 | - | TRBD2
CASSVGVVRQGSVYGYTF | TGTGCCAGCAGCGTAGGGGTAGTGCGACAGGGGAGCGTCTATGGCTACACCTTC | TRBJ1-2 | TRBV9 | - | TRBD1
CATSRDRRQANNEQFF | TGTGCCACCAGCAGAGATAGGAGACAGGCTAACAATGAGCAGTTCTTC | TRBJ2-1 | TRBV15 | - | -
CASSPVYGGLAKNIQYF | TGTGCCAGCAGCCCTGTTTACGGGGGGTTAGCCAAAAACATTCAGTACTTC | TRBJ2-4 | TRBV7-6 | - | TRBD2
CASSQEWGYNYGYTF | TGCGCCAGCAGCCAAGAATGGGGCTATAACTATGGCTACACCTTC | TRBJ1-2 | TRBV4-1 | - | -
CASSSTTRRDTIYF | TGCGCCAGCAGCTCTACTACCAGGCGGGACACCATATATTTT | TRBJ1-3 | TRBV5-1 | - | -
CASSPPLRGTGELFF | TGTGCCAGCAGCCCACCCCTTCGAGGCACCGGGGAGCTGTTTTTT | TRBJ2-2 | TRBV3-1/TRBV3-2 | - | -
CASTPGGAGGRGQPQHF | TGTGCCAGCACTCCAGGGGGGGCAGGGGGCCGTGGTCAGCCCCAGCATTTT | TRBJ1-5 | TRBV28 | - | TRBD1
CASSLTGGALEKLFF | TGTGCCAGCAGTTTGACAGGGGGCGCCCTTGAAAAACTGTTTTTT | TRBJ1-4 | TRBV6-5 | - | TRBD1
CAWGVRGNSPLHF | TGTGCCTGGGGTGTCCGCGGCAATTCACCCCTCCACTTT | TRBJ1-6 | TRBV30 | - | -
CASSQDGTGERSPGYTF | TGTGCCAGCAGCCAGGATGGGACAGGGGAACGGTCTCCTGGCTACACCTTC | TRBJ1-2 | TRBV4-2 | once | TRBD1
CASTSRAGTRNEKLFF | TGTGCCAGCACCTCAAGGGCCGGGACAAGGAATGAAAAACTGTTTTTT | TRBJ1-4 | TRBV28 | - | -
CASNAPGTNYEQYF | TGTGCCAGCAATGCCCCCGGGACAAACTACGAGCAGTACTTC | TRBJ2-7 | TRBV28 | once | -
CASSLGGGPNTGELFF | TGCGCCAGCAGCTTGGGCGGGGGGCCGAACACCGGGGAGCTGTTTTTT | TRBJ2-2 | TRBV5-1 | - | TRBD2
CASSVNRGGNTEAFF | TGTGCCAGCAGTGTCAACAGGGGAGGGAACACTGAAGCTTTCTTT | TRBJ1-1 | TRBV6-6 | - | TRBD1
CASSENSVYNEQFF | TGTGCCAGCAGTGAGAATAGCGTCTACAATGAGCAGTTCTTC | TRBJ2-1 | TRBV2 | once | -
CATSRHLGSSGNTIYF | TGTGCCACCAGCAGGCATCTTGGGAGCTCTGGAAACACCATATATTTT | TRBJ1-3 | TRBV15 | - | -
CAFHDRLEGYTF | TGTGCCTTCCACGACAGGTTGGAAGGCTACACCTTC | TRBJ1-2 | TRBV30 | - | -
CASGKTTGVREKLFF | TGTGCTAGTGGCAAAACCACAGGGGTAAGGGAAAAACTGTTTTTT | TRBJ1-4 | TRBV12-5 | - | TRBD1
CASSRSGTQYF | TGCGCCAGCAGTCGGTCAGGGACCCAGTACTTC | TRBJ2-5 | TRBV23-1 | - | -
CASRLQRTNYGYTF | TGCGCCAGCAGACTACAGCGGACTAACTATGGCTACACCTTC | TRBJ1-2 | TRBV5-1 | - | -
CASSHLRENTGELFF | TGCGCCAGCAGCCACCTCCGGGAGAACACCGGGGAGCTGTTTTTT | TRBJ2-2 | TRBV4-1 | - | -
CASSFSGIRSDTQYF | TGTGCCAGCAGTTTCAGCGGGATCCGCTCAGATACGCAGTATTTT | TRBJ2-3 | TRBV28 | once | TRBD2
CASSVAGSAGQEQYF | TGTGCCAGCAGCGTAGCAGGTTCCGCAGGGCAAGAGCAGTACTTC | TRBJ2-7 | TRBV9 | - | -
CATTPTGGGYEQYF | TGTGCCACCACCCCGACAGGGGGCGGGTACGAGCAGTACTTC | TRBJ2-7 | TRBV2 | - | TRBD1
CASSQEDRGFNTEAFF | TGCGCCAGCAGCCAAGAGGACAGGGGATTTAACACTGAAGCTTTCTTT | TRBJ1-1 | TRBV4-1 | - | TRBD1
CATSRGQLNEKLFF | TGTGCCACCAGCAGAGGACAACTTAATGAAAAACTGTTTTTT | TRBJ1-4 | TRBV15 | - | -
CASSNPGHLRVWNTIYF | TGCGCCAGCAGCAACCCCGGACACCTTCGCGTTTGGAACACCATATATTTT | TRBJ1-3 | TRBV10-1 | - | -
CASRLAEYNEQFF | TGTGCCAGCAGGCTAGCGGAGTACAATGAGCAGTTCTTC | TRBJ2-1 | TRBV2 | - | TRBD2